The source of this T cell receptor (beta chain) is a study of cytomegalovirus exposure and HLA in healthy donors (dated by TCRdb to the late 2010s). For context, the study as a whole: An earlier analysis of some 620 of the donors reported under 300 Gb of sequence data and 117 million unique TCR beta sequences obtained from about 170 million T cells. The T cell repertoires of several hundred subjects were profiled by immunosequencing and related to cytomegalovirus serostatus. Genome-wide SNP genotypes for about 55% of the roughly 670 donors were used in a later genetic analysis, which treated that subset as a discovery cohort. In a later analysis, previously published TCR beta repertoires from about 640 donors were re-analyzed and high-resolution HLA genotyping was added so that TCR occurrence patterns could be studied. In the later analysis, no new phenotypic data were used to find candidate immune exposures; instead, reliance was placed on TCR beta sequences and their occurrence across donors. Every repertoire in the discovery cohort had been generated on one and the same sequencing platform. Donor age, sex, ethnicity and CMV serostatus were collected together with the repertoire data. HLA typing covered class I and class II loci at four-digit resolution. The study was designed to test whether signatures of past pathogen exposure could be identified by cataloging public T cell receptors. A separate validation cohort of roughly 120 different subjects was used in addition to the roughly 700-subject first cohort. To predict cytomegalovirus infection status, the study brought together high-throughput TCR immunosequencing, statistical association of individual TCRs with disease status, and machine learning. Because of strong linkage in the cohort, a few DR-DQ haplotypes were treated as single units for association and clustering. On average, 235,054 unique TCR beta nucleotide sequences were sequenced per donor among a few hundred genotyped donors of the cohort, with approximately 18% of those sequences being non-productive. To decide whether each TCR beta V gene segment behaved as functional or pseudogenic, an earlier analysis of some 600 of the donors relied on high-throughput TCR beta sequencing. The number of donors typed differed by locus, with roughly 620-630 for A, B, C, DRB1 and DQB1, around 500 for DQA1, about 610 for DPA1, and 472 for DPB1. About 300 gigabases of sequencing data and approximately 93 million unique TCR sequences were included in an early release covering 500 to 750 HLA-typed donors. Among the roughly 400 genotyped donors, around 81% belonged to the genetic ancestry cluster associated with self-reported Caucasian donors.

In regard to this clone: Its cognate antigen has yet to be identified. Per-base qualities were not stored, and no clone one base away is much larger.

The library was generated by the immunoSEQ multiplex PCR assay. For the multiplex PCR, a mixture combining 60 forward primers for TCR Vbeta segments and 13 reverse primers for TCR Jbeta segments was used. The CDR3 region of rearranged TCR beta genes was amplified from genomic DNA with a multiplex PCR assay. The amplified TCR beta libraries were sequenced on the Illumina HiSeq System as 87-base-pair reads. The authors' analysis ran thus. A later analysis tallied around 82 million unique TCR beta chains across the 640 or so repertoires, and about 12 million of those chains were shared by two or more donors. Raw reads were error-corrected and collapsed into unique sequences by a nearest-neighbor algorithm in which closely related sequences were merged to remove PCR and sequencing errors. CDR3 sequences were aligned to IMGT reference sequences to assign V, D and J gene segments. For a sequence to be retained, a match of at least six nucleotides to both a V gene segment and a J gene segment was required. Rearrangements were classified as productive when the CDR3 lacked stop codons and remained in frame with V and J, and all other rearrangements were classified as non-productive. Following IMGT convention, CDR3 was defined as the stretch from the second conserved V-encoded cysteine to the conserved J-encoded phenylalanine. The earlier analysis of 500 to 650 of the donors excluded any sequence lacking an unambiguous match to a single V gene segment. An earlier analysis of approximately 590 of the donors called V segments functional above 56.7% productive rearrangements and segregating when the between-donor standard deviation exceeded 5%. To diagnose cytomegalovirus status from the catalog of TCR beta chain sequences, a statistical classification framework was built. V and J gene assignment, in a later analysis, came from comparing TCR nucleotide sequences with IMGT/GENE-DB human TR gene sequences. In a later analysis, CDR3 sequences and most-parsimonious VDJ recombination scenarios were assigned using the TCRdist pipeline. In a later analysis, each TCR beta chain was defined by its CDR3 amino acid sequence together with its V-gene family, and reads without a unique V-gene family were excluded. As a way to deal with suspected cross-contamination and a sequencing artifact, a later analysis dropped under 600 nucleotide sequences that were highly shared and had low generation probability. In a later analysis, a clonal expansion index for each public chain was calculated from normalized within-repertoire ranks of inferred template counts. In a later analysis, generation probabilities were computed using a VDJ recombination model fitted to out-of-frame rearrangements, and the results were checked against IGoR. In a later analysis, TCR-TCR, TCR-HLA and TCR-CMV co-occurrence was scored with hypergeometric tests, and a repertoire-size bias correction was applied to TCR pairs. A later analysis estimated false discovery rates by permuting HLA or CMV assignments 20 times. A later analysis grouped co-occurring TCRs with DBSCAN, adding TCRdist sequence similarity when clustering within HLA-allele-positive subsets. Repertoires with fewer than 30,000 or more than 120,000 public chains were left out of co-occurrence clustering, as were about 5 repertoires with anomalous nucleotide sharing. TCRdb provides this immuneACCESS table in a form limited to in-frame rearrangements. Some clones are lacking; in checked studies, under half of them reflect an unresolved V gene, and why the rest are absent is not known. That table supplies the V and J calls and clone size; D and trimming were determined from the DNA. The sample includes about 230,000 clones, with over 70% observed a single time. Clones ranked in the top ten supply around 2.9% of the sample.

The cohort consisted of 600 to 750 healthy bone marrow donors. At the time of sampling, all cohort members were nominally healthy, though unrecorded immune exposures were likely present. The donor was CMV seropositive and belonged to the group of over 250 seropositive cohort members. A peripheral blood sample was collected from each donor, and TCR beta sequencing was performed on peripheral blood mononuclear cells. The Qiagen DNeasy Blood Extraction Kit was used to extract genomic DNA from the blood cell samples. V loses 0 bases of germline sequence and J loses 0 bases, and the interval between the two ends is 13 bases. The germline V gene supplies CDR1 SGHDT and CDR2 YYEEEE. Taken from cysteine to phenylalanine, the CDR3 has 17 residues. This entry keeps only the CDR3 DNA: 51 bases, framed from base 1. The full study reports these points: Because HLA typing was unavailable for some donors at each locus, only the typed subset was used in association tests. CMV serostatus was the only immune exposure information available for the cohort. In both the original and validation cohorts, the classifier was reported to diagnose cytomegalovirus status with high specificity and sensitivity. A cluster of highly shared sequence variants was judged likely to be a technical artifact of the sequencing pipeline. In a later genetic analysis, fewer N-insertions in productive TCRs were reported among donors in an Asian-associated ancestry cluster than the roughly 640-donor mean. A later analysis found that HLA-associated TCR beta chains were more clonally expanded and had lower generation probabilities than equally common non-associated chains. Strong co-occurrence of HLA alleles, especially DR and DQ, made assigning TCR associations to individual alleles difficult. In a later analysis, the rate of TCR association differed among HLA loci, with DRB1 alleles having the most associated TCRs and HLA-C alleles having the fewest. V-gene and J-gene trimming of TCR beta chains was associated with a missense DCLRE1C variant in a later genetic analysis, and the association was replicated in an independent cohort. Roughly uniform sequencing depth across donors was assumed in presence/absence analyses, although this assumption may not hold. A further reported finding was that TCR beta sequences accurately predicted the HLA-A and HLA-B alleles for most subjects in the first cohort. Most CMV-associated TCR beta chains appeared to be HLA-restricted in a later analysis, and the HLA associations seemed to be driven largely by CMV exposure. A later analysis associated about 17,000 TCR beta sequences with specific HLA alleles at a false discovery rate of 0.05. Because counts were too low, seventeen rarely observed V segments, including chromosome 9 orphons, were excluded from the earlier analysis of several hundred of the donors. Several of the top co-occurrence clusters appeared to be linked to parvovirus B19, influenza, CMV and Epstein-Barr virus, according to a later analysis. Broadly in line with IMGT annotations, most TCR beta V segments showed up in productive rearrangements about 90% or about 30% of the time in an earlier analysis of around 550 of the donors. The 87-base-pair reads could not distinguish some IMGT-functional V segments, including TRBV6-2 and TRBV6-3, so those segments were excluded. According to the authors, the approach could potentially be generalized to other disease states and immunological phenotypes. This cohort had only TCR beta chains sequenced, and the lack of alpha or paired-chain data limited which features could be detected. Three of the identified cytomegalovirus-associated TCR beta chains were confirmed in vitro to be specific for cytomegalovirus antigens. Across donors, most TCR sequences were observed very rarely, whereas some public TCRs were present in many individuals. The study gave a list of under 200 TCR beta chains associated with cytomegalovirus. Linkage disequilibrium might explain the correlated functional status among segregating V segments, but an unknown experimental factor could not be ruled out.

Material: PBMCs. The receptor's source is a woman aged 55-70 years in good health and CMV-seropositive. The chain is made from TRBV5-6 and TRBJ1-3; tentative D gene TRBD1, with 5 bases matching. CDR3 reads: CASSLESFTGSGNTIYF. The nucleotides are TGTGCCAGCAGCTTGGAGTCTTTTACAGGCTCTGGAAACACCATATATTTT.